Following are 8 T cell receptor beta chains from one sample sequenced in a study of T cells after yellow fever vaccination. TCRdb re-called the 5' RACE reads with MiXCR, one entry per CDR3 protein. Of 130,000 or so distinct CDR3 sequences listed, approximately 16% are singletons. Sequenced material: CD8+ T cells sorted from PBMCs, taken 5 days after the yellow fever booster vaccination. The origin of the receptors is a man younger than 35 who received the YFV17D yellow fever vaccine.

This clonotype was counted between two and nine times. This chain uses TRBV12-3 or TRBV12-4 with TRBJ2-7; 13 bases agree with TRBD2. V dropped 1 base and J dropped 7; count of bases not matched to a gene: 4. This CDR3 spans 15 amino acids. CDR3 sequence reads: CASSLGPGLAGEQYF. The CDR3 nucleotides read TGTGCCAGCAGTTTAGGGCCGGGACTAGCGGGAGAGCAGTACTTC.

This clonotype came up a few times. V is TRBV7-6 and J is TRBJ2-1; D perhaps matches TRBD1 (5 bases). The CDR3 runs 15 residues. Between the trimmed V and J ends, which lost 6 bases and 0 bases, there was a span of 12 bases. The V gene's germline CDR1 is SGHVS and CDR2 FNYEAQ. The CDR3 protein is CASSPDSSSYNEQFF. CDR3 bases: TGTGCCAGCAGTCCTGACAGTAGCTCCTACAATGAGCAGTTCTTC.

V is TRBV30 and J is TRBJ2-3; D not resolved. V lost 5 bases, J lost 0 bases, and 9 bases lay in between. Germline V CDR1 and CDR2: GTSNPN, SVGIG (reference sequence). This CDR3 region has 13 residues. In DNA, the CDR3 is TGTGCCTGGGGGCCCCCTAGCACAGATACGCAGTATTTT. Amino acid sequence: CAWGPPSTDTQYF.

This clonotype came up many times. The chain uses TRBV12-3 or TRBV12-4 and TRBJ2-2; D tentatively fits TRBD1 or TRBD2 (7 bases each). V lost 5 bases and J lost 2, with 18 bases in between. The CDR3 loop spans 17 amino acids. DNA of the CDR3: TGTGCCAGCAGTCCCTCAGGGGGGGAGATCAACACCGGGGAGCTGTTTTTT. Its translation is CASSPSGGEINTGELFF.

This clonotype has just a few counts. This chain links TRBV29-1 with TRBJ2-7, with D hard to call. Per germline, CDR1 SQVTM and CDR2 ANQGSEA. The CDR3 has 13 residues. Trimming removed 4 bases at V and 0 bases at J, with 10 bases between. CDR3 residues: CSVGAVLSYEQYF. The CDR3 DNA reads TGCAGCGTTGGTGCAGTTCTCTCCTACGAGCAGTACTTC.

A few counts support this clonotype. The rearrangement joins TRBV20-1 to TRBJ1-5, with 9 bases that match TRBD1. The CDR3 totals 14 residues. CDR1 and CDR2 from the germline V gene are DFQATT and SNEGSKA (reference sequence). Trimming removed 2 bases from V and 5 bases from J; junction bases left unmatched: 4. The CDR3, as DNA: TGCAGTGCTAGAATAGACAGGGGGGATCAGCCCCAGCATTTT. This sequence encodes CSARIDRGDQPQHF.

The CDR3 sequence is CASSLGGGANVLTF. CDR3 nucleotides: TGTGCCAGCAGTTTAGGGGGTGGGGCCAACGTCCTGACTTTC. This sequence joins TRBV27 and TRBJ2-6, with D possibly called TRBD1 or TRBD2 (5 bases each). V gave up 2 bases and J gave up 3 bases, with 5 bases separating them. The CDR3 sequence is 14 residues long. Germline V gene lookup returns CDR1 MNHEY and CDR2 SMNVEV (reference sequence).

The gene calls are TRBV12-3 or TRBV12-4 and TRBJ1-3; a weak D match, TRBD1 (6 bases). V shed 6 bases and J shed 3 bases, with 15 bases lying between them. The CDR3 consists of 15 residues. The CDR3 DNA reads TGTGCCAGCAGGACATTGGCGACAGGTGGAAACACCATATATTTT. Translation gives CASRTLATGGNTIYF.